This TCR beta chain was profiled in a study of blood T cell repertoires in COVID-19. Study-wide background: There were acute and convalescent COVID-19 samples, and they came from the United States, Italy and Spain. T cells, B-cell-depleted T cells, or PBMCs supplied cDNA or gDNA.

The CDR3 runs to 15 residues. Looked up from germline, CDR1 is SGHTA and CDR2 is FQGTGA. V lost 5 bases to trimming and J lost 4 bases; unmatched junction nucleotides: 8. Allocation to cohorts depended on clinical history reported by the participants. In the authors' methods: From reference gene primer amplification, estimates of nucleated cell counts were derived. TCRdb's table, derived via immunoSEQ multiplex PCR, lists solely in-frame clones and lacks some. V and J calls and clone size are given by that table; D and trimming were obtained from the DNA. The sample has around 250,000 clones, 90% to 95% seen once. This clone was counted once.

The V and J genes are TRBV7-3 and TRBJ1-3; TRBD1 aligns across 7 bases. The receptor was isolated from a human donor in a cohort exposed to, infected with or recovered from COVID-19 (not recorded which). The donor label of this sample is uncertain. The sample taken for sequencing was PBMCs or T cells enriched from blood (not recorded which). The CDR3 is CASSPDRVPGNTIYF. CDR3 DNA sequence: TGTGCCAGCAGCCCTGACAGGGTACCCGGAAACACCATATATTTT.